This T cell receptor (beta chain) is from a study of shared clonotypes between healthy human individuals. Unsorted samples relied on some 90 million PBMCs, which served as the source of genomic DNA. Assay: immunoSEQ multiplex PCR; the TCRdb copy retains only in-frame clones and omits some. The repertoire holds hundreds of thousands of clones, with around 80% as singletons. The germline V gene has CDR1 SGHDT and CDR2 YYEEEE. The J segment lost 1 base and the V segment lost 7 bases, leaving 5 bases of the junction unmatched. The CDR3 covers 14 residues. V and J are TRBV5-6 and TRBJ2-3; 8 positions match TRBD1. The sequenced sample consisted of PBMCs. The origin of this receptor is a woman aged 40 to 50 in good health. Some clones in this sample may be carry-over from other donors' samples. DNA for the CDR3: TGTGCCAGCGGCAGGGGGCAAGGCACAGATACGCAGTATTTT. Protein: CASGRGQGTDTQYF.